Detailed here is one T cell receptor (beta chain). Antigen: not known. CDR3 length: 15 residues. Germline V lookup: CDR1 LNHDA, CDR2 SQIVND (reference sequence). V gave up 3 bases and J gave up 2 bases; unmatched junction bases: 4. This sample was included in a study of beta chain features in type 1 diabetes. General study results and limits: Among patients with Type 1 diabetes, TCRB CDR3s were moderately but significantly shorter in every one of the four CD4+ subsets.

Expressed TCRB transcripts were sequenced after all isolated RNA was converted to cDNA. Libraries were prepared by immunoSEQ multiplex PCR; TCRdb keeps only in-frame clonotypes and omits some of them. The sample consists of 300,000 to 400,000 clones, less than 15% of them appearing once. This TCR derives from a woman between 18 and 30 years old with type 1 diabetes. Sequenced input: naive CD4+ T cells from blood. The V call is TRBV19, the J call TRBJ1-2; 9 bases are a match to TRBD1. CDR3 protein: CASSIGTGSNYGYTF. Written as DNA, the CDR3 is TGTGCCAGTAGTATCGGGACAGGGTCGAACTATGGCTACACCTTC. Variable domain in full (rest from reference TRBV19 and TRBJ1-2): DGGITQSPKYLFRKEGQNVTLSCEQNLNHDAMYWYRQDPGQGLRLIYYSQIVNDFQKGDIAEGYSVSREKKESFPLTVTSAQKNPTAFYLCASSIGTGSNYGYTFGSGTRLTVV.